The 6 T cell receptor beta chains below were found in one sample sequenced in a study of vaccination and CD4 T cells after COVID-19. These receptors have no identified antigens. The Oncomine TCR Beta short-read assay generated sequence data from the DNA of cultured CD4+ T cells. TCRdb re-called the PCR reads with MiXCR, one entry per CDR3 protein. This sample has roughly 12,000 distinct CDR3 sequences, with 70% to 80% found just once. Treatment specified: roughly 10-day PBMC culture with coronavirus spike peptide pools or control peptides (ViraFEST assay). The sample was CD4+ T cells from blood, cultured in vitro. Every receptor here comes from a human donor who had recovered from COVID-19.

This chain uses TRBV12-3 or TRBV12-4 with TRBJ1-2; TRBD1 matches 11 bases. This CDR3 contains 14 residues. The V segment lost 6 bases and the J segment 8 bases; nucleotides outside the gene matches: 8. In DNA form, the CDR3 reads TGTGCCAGCAGCCCCCGGACAGGGGGCAAAGGCTACACCTTC. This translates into CASSPRTGGKGYTF.

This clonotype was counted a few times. CDR3 residues: CASRAGMNTEAFF. For the CDR3, the DNA is TGTGCCAGCAGGGCAGGGATGAACACTGAAGCTTTCTTT. The rearrangement joins TRBV6-1 to TRBJ1-1; a possible D gene is TRBD1 (5 bases). CDR3 length: 13 residues. CDR1 and CDR2 from the germline V gene are MNHNS and SASEGT. V was pared by 6 bases and J by 0 bases, with 8 bases between.

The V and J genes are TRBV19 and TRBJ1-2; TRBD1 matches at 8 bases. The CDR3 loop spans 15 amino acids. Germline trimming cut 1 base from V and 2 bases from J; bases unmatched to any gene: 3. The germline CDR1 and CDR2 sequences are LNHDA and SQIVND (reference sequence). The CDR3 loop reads CASSIGGTGNYGYTF. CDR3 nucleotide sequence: TGTGCCAGTAGTATAGGCGGGACAGGCAACTATGGCTACACCTTC. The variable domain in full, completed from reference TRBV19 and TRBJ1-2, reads DGGITQSPKYLFRKEGQNVTLSCEQNLNHDAMYWYRQDPGQGLRLIYYSQIVNDFQKGDIAEGYSVSREKKESFPLTVTSAQKNPTAFYLCASSIGGTGNYGYTFGSGTRLTVV.

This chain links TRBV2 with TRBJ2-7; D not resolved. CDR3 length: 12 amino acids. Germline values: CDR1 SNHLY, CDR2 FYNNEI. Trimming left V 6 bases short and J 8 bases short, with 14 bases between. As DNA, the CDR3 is TGTGCCAGCAGCCTAGTCGACACCAAGCAGTACTTC. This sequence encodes CASSLVDTKQYF.

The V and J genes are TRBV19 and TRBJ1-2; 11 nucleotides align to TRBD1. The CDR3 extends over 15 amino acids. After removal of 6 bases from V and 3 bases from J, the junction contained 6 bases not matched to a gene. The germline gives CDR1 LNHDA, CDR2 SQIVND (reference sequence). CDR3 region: CASSLSGQGDYGYTF. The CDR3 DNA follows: TGTGCCAGTAGCTTATCGGGACAGGGGGACTATGGCTACACCTTC.

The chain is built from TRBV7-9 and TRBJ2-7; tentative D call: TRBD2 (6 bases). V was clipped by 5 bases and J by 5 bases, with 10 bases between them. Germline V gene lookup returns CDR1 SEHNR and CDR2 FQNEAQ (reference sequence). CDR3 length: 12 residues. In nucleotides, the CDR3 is TGTGCCAGCAGCGAAACGGGAGACGAGCAGTACTTC. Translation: CASSETGDEQYF.